These T cell receptor beta chains were read from a single sample in a study of blood T cells in healthy people across ages. TCRdb fed the 5' RACE reads into MiXCR, producing one record per CDR3 protein. The sample includes about 580,000 distinct CDR3 sequences, about 45% of them seen just once. Sequenced material: blood. The receptors here all came from a man older than 75 in good health. The conserved cysteine and the conserved F or W are not part of the CDR3 here. The order of the fields is V gene, J gene, CDR3 protein.

V: TRBV20-1
J: TRBJ1-4
CDR3: GGIRGTANEKLF

V: TRBV20-1
J: TRBJ2-3
CDR3: SASRQLGDTQY

V: TRBV9
J: TRBJ2-3
CDR3: ASSSWVAGNTDTQY

V: TRBV27
J: TRBJ2-7
CDR3: ASSLGQVGTDEQY

V: TRBV29-1
J: TRBJ2-3
CDR3: SVALYGTRSSNTQY

V: TRBV18
J: TRBJ2-1
CDR3: ASSTSGGYNEQF

V: TRBV10-2
J: TRBJ2-7
CDR3: ASSAGLAGVYEQY

V: TRBV9
J: TRBJ2-1
CDR3: ASSVRAAYNEQF

V: TRBV15
J: TRBJ2-1
CDR3: ATRARGPYNEQF

V: TRBV20-1
J: NA
CDR3: SASRLAGVEQY

V: TRBV5-5
J: TRBJ2-2
CDR3: ASSLREGTGMVGELF

V: TRBV28
J: TRBJ2-3
CDR3: ASSSAGGTDTQY

V: TRBV20-1
J: TRBJ1-4
CDR3: SARPWGGDEKLF

V: TRBV9
J: TRBJ2-7
CDR3: ASSPAILQDEQY

V: TRBV4-1
J: TRBJ2-1
CDR3: ASSQGGLAGVRSYNEQF

V: TRBV7-2
J: TRBJ1-2
CDR3: ASSVVRGRDGYT

V: TRBV29-1
J: TRBJ2-5
CDR3: SVLGGLQETQY

V: TRBV5-1
J: TRBJ2-7
CDR3: ASSAGTVVSPYEQY

V: TRBV5-1
J: TRBJ2-1
CDR3: ASSLGLAGGPYNEQF

V: TRBV7-8
J: TRBJ2-7
CDR3: ASSQFLAGLSYGQY

V: TRBV6-5
J: TRBJ1-1
CDR3: ASSYGRSLNTEAF

V: TRBV21-1
J: TRBJ2-3
CDR3: ASSSRPRTGDSTDTQY

V: TRBV6-6
J: TRBJ1-5
CDR3: ASSYSRQGVDQPQH

V: TRBV7-9
J: TRBJ1-5
CDR3: ASSLSNQPQH

V: TRBV20-1
J: TRBJ2-1
CDR3: SARDRTSGAYNEQF

V: TRBV4-3
J: TRBJ2-1
CDR3: ASSQEPGQGAYEQF

V: TRBV12-3/TRBV12-4
J: TRBJ2-7
CDR3: ASSFIGGQYEQY

V: TRBV24-1
J: TRBJ2-1
CDR3: ATSGAAGTAYNEQF

V: TRBV7-2
J: TRBJ2-3
CDR3: ASSPTRADTQY

V: TRBV4-2
J: TRBJ2-3
CDR3: ASSPATDLGFTDTQY

V: TRBV12-3/TRBV12-4
J: TRBJ1-1
CDR3: ASSFQGSVTEAF

V: TRBV20-1
J: TRBJ2-7
CDR3: SGQRAPSSYEQY

V: TRBV25-1
J: TRBJ2-3
CDR3: ASSVEGTQY

V: TRBV20-1
J: TRBJ2-5
CDR3: SAPRTSGVQETQY

V: TRBV20-1
J: TRBJ2-4
CDR3: SANGWGAKNIQY

V: TRBV2
J: NA
CDR3: ASRTSGGVVEQY

V: TRBV28
J: TRBJ2-2
CDR3: AGAGANTGELF

V: TRBV6-6
J: TRBJ2-2
CDR3: ASSWSVDAGELF

V: TRBV6-2/TRBV6-3
J: TRBJ2-7
CDR3: ASSPSGTGKQY

V: TRBV28
J: TRBJ2-7
CDR3: ATSLVEGRYEQY

V: TRBV5-1
J: TRBJ2-7
CDR3: ASSSVGSGALYEQY

V: TRBV10-3
J: TRBJ2-5
CDR3: AIGTAGETQY

V: TRBV3-1
J: TRBJ2-1
CDR3: ASSQGPPGNEQF

V: TRBV7-2
J: TRBJ2-7
CDR3: ASSLETSGSYEQY

V: TRBV27
J: TRBJ2-4
CDR3: ASSLWGDPNIQY

V: TRBV20-1
J: TRBJ2-3
CDR3: SASRGPGSWDTQY

V: TRBV6-6
J: TRBJ2-2
CDR3: ASSQSSTDTGELF

V: TRBV7-6
J: TRBJ1-6
CDR3: VSSPWTTGPPFDSPLH

V: TRBV20-1
J: TRBJ2-3
CDR3: SAWTDLTDTQY

V: TRBV7-9
J: TRBJ2-7
CDR3: ANSTLTSGSEQY

V: TRBV4-3
J: TRBJ2-7
CDR3: ASSQAWGRGYEQY

V: TRBV9
J: TRBJ2-3
CDR3: ASSVDGQGIDTQY

V: TRBV20-1
J: TRBJ2-3
CDR3: SARSGSGDTDTQY

V: TRBV12-3/TRBV12-4
J: TRBJ1-4
CDR3: ASRWGNEKLF

V: TRBV5-1
J: TRBJ1-2
CDR3: ASSLALETGGIGYT

V: TRBV6-2/TRBV6-3
J: TRBJ2-1
CDR3: ASGQGSGSYNEQF

V: TRBV3-1
J: TRBJ2-3
CDR3: ASSQGQGANTDTQY

V: TRBV3-1
J: TRBJ2-1
CDR3: AGSQASGSPWLLDEQF

V: TRBV20-1
J: TRBJ1-2
CDR3: SAPRGHYGYT

V: TRBV7-2
J: TRBJ2-7
CDR3: ASSLGRSGEQY